This T cell receptor beta chain was recorded in a study of blood T cell repertoires in COVID-19. Produced via immunoSEQ multiplex PCR; TCRdb's table is partial and in-frame only. The data show 25,000 to 30,000 clones, roughly 80% seen once. V was cut by 10 bases and J by 2 bases, with 14 bases left in between. Per germline, CDR1 LNHDA and CDR2 SQIVND (reference sequence). This CDR3 region has 14 residues. The clonotype originates from a woman in her 70s with active or convalescent COVID-19. The chain carries TRBV19 and TRBJ2-2, with TRBD2 as a possible D gene (5 bases). The sequenced sample was peripheral blood. The CDR3 here is CATRGYSNTGELFF. CDR3 bases: TGTGCCACCAGAGGGTACTCCAACACCGGGGAGCTGTTTTTT. Full variable domain (remainder filled in from reference TRBV19 and TRBJ2-2): DGGITQSPKYLFRKEGQNVTLSCEQNLNHDAMYWYRQDPGQGLRLIYYSQIVNDFQKGDIAEGYSVSREKKESFPLTVTSAQKNPTAFYLCATRGYSNTGELFFGEGSRLTVL.